This T cell receptor beta chain was identified during a study of shared clonotypes between healthy human individuals. Germline loops: CDR1 MNHNY, CDR2 SVGAGI (reference sequence). This CDR3 is built from 15 residues. The J segment lost 4 bases and the V segment lost 0 bases, leaving 3 bases of the junction unmatched. The study ran the assay at deep level. The method was immunoSEQ multiplex PCR; TCRdb's version includes in-frame clones alone and lacks a portion of them. The sample includes fewer than 400,000 clones, 74% of them seen just once. Free of recent acute infections or vaccinations, the donors were healthy HIV-negative adults. Broader study findings: Compared with memory subsets, naive subsets generally had larger estimated richness. Generation probability values for non-shared clonotypes were lower than those for clonotypes shared by all four donors.

In regard to this clone: Antigen specificity is unknown.

Sequencing was carried out using memory CD4+ T cells sorted from blood. Subset in this sample: CD45RA-negative fraction. The J gene is TRBJ2-1, the V gene TRBV6-6; TRBD2 agrees at 7 bases. This clonotype was obtained from a young man in good health. Here the CDR3 DNA reads TGTGCCAGCAGTTACTCTGGCGGGAGTTACAATGAGCAGTTCTTC. Protein: CASSYSGGSYNEQFF.